The clone carrying this T cell receptor (beta chain) has just a few counts. Its target is unknown. This entry belongs to a study of T-cell memory formation after mild COVID-19. General observations from the study: Cross-reactive memory seemingly joined, as some responding clones were found in pre-infection memory. CD4+ contracting clones lay mainly in CM and EM, CD8+ ones in EMRA.

This CDR3 spans 19 amino acids. J was trimmed by 5 bases and V by 1 base; bases with no gene match: 19. Germline CDR1 is MNHNS and CDR2 is SASEGT. cDNA libraries for TCR alpha and TCR beta, carrying sample barcodes and UMIs, came from 5'RACE with constant-segment primers. Using its own MiXCR run on the 5' RACE reads, TCRdb lists one record per CDR3 protein. The sample yields 400,000 or so distinct CDR3 sequences, around 19% seen once. Input material: PBMCs or a T cell subset sorted from them (not recorded which). The receptor was isolated from an adult woman who had mild COVID-19 (a few samples of this study predate the infection). Cell type and time point are not known. The V and J genes are TRBV6-1 and TRBJ1-2; 7 bases are a match to TRBD1. The CDR3 region is CASSEVFIVGQAGMYGYTF. The CDR3 region has the DNA TGTGCCAGCAGTGAAGTTTTTATTGTAGGACAGGCGGGAATGTATGGCTACACCTTC.